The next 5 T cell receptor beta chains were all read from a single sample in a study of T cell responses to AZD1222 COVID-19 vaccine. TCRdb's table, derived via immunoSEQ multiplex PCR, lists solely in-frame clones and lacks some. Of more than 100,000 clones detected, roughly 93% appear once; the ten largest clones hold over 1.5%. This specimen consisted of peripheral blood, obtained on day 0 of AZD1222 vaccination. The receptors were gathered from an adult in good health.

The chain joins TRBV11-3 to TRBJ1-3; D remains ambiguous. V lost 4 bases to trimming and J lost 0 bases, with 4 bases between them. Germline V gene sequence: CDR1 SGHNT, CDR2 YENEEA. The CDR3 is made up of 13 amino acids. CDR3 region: CASSSVSGNTIYF. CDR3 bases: TGTGCCAGCAGCTCGGTCTCTGGAAACACCATATATTTT.

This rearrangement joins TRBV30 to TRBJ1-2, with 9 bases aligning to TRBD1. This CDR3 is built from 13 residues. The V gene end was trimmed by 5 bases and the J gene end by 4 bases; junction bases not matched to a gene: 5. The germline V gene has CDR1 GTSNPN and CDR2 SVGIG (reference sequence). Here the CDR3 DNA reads TGTGCCTGGGGACAGGGGCCTGTCTATGGCTACACCTTC. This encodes CAWGQGPVYGYTF.

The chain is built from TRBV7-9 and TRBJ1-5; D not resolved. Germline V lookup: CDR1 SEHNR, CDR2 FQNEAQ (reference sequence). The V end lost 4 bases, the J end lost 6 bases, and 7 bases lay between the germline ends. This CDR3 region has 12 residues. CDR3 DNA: TGTGCCAGCAGCTCGGCGGGTCAGCCCCAGCATTTT. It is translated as CASSSAGQPQHF.

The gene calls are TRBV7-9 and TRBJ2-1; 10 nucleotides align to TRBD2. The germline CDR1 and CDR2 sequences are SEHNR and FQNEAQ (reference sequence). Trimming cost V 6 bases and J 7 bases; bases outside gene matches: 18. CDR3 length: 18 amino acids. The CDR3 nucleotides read TGTGCCAGCAGTCCCGACCCCGGAGCGGGAGGGCCGAGGAATGAGCAGTTCTTC. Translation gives CASSPDPGAGGPRNEQFF.

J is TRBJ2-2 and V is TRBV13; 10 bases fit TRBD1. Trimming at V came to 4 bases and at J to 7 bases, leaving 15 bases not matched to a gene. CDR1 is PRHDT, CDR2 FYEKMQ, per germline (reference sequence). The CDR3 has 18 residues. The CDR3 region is CASSSYSRQGARGGELFF. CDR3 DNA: TGTGCCAGCAGCTCCTACTCAAGACAGGGGGCGCGAGGCGGGGAGCTGTTTTTT.